This TCR beta chain was recovered during a study of blood T cell repertoires in COVID-19. Original processing notes: Using reference gene primer amplification, nucleated cell counts were estimated. Produced via immunoSEQ multiplex PCR; TCRdb's table is partial and in-frame only. Clone size and the V and J calls come from that table; the DNA yielded D and trimming. The sample holds about 170,000 clones, roughly 93% seen once. CDR1 is SGHTA and CDR2 is FQGNSA in the germline V gene. The V and J ends lost 5 bases and 7 bases, in that order; junction bases with no gene match: 11. The CDR3 covers 16 residues. This clone was observed once.

The sample comprised peripheral blood. The TCR sequence derives from a man aged 18 to 29 with COVID-19, enrolled during active disease. The chain links TRBV7-2 to TRBJ1-3; 10 positions agree with TRBD1. The CDR3, as DNA: TGTGCCAGCAGCGCCTCGGGGACAGGGGTTTGGAACACCATATATTTT. This encodes CASSASGTGVWNTIYF.